This TCR beta chain was sequenced in a study of CD8 T cells in Susac syndrome. It was with random hexamers that roughly 0.45 to 1 ug RNA was reverse transcribed. Coverage of TCR beta CDR3 amplification by immunoSEQ multiplex PCR extended to 54 Vbeta and 13 Jbeta. One entry per CDR3 protein results from TCRdb running MiXCR on the immunoSEQ multiplex PCR reads. This sample has 250,000 to 300,000 distinct CDR3 sequences; 85% occur once, and the top ten carry approximately 0.2%. The CDR3 extends over 15 amino acids. The V segment lost 2 bases and the J segment 3 bases; nucleotides outside the gene matches: 6. CDR1 and CDR2 from the germline V gene are SGDLS and YYNGEE.

J is TRBJ2-7 and V is TRBV9, with 9 bases lining up with TRBD1. Input material: CD8+ T cells from PBMCs. This TCR derives from a human donor with multiple sclerosis. CDR3 in DNA: TGTGCCAGCAGCGTTACAGGGGGCCAGGTCTACGAGCAGTACTTC. Amino acid sequence: CASSVTGGQVYEQYF.